This TCR beta chain was identified in a study of beta chain features in type 1 diabetes. The CDR3 extends over 15 amino acids. Germline trimming cut 1 base from V and 3 bases from J; bases unmatched to any gene: 5. CDR1 is SNHLY and CDR2 is FYNNEI in the germline V gene. This clone has a handful of counts. Every bit of the isolated RNA underwent reverse transcription, so sequencing read expressed TCRB transcripts. Libraries were prepared by immunoSEQ multiplex PCR; TCRdb keeps only in-frame clonotypes and omits some of them. The sample has around 350,000 clones, 10% to 15% seen once. The chain employs TRBV2 and TRBJ2-7; 8 nucleotides line up with TRBD1. Sequenced sample: naive CD4+ T cells from blood. The sequence derives from a young man in good health. The CDR3 sequence is CASSEGGQGGYEQYF. CDR3 DNA: TGTGCCAGCAGTGAAGGCGGACAGGGAGGCTACGAGCAGTACTTC.